Listed here are 30 T cell receptor beta chains from one sample, sequenced in a study of T-cell memory formation after mild COVID-19. TCRdb reprocessed the 5' RACE reads via MiXCR and lists one record per CDR3 protein. The table shows 350,000 or so distinct CDR3 sequences, with about 21% occurring only once. The source material was PBMCs or a T cell subset sorted from them (not recorded which). These receptor sequences come from an adult woman who had mild COVID-19 (a few samples of this study predate the infection). Cell type and time point are not known.

The chain has TRBV12-3 or TRBV12-4 and TRBJ2-1; either TRBD1 or TRBD2 may supply D (5 bases each). Trimming removed 5 bases from V and 3 bases from J, with 11 bases in between. This CDR3 comprises 14 residues. In DNA form, the CDR3 reads TGTGCCAGCAGTGGGGGATCCCTCTACAATGAGCAGTTCTTC. Protein product: CASSGGSLYNEQFF.

This clonotype was counted between two and nine times. The rearrangement uses TRBV5-1 and TRBJ2-3; 11 bases fit TRBD1. Germline V lookup: CDR1 SGHRS, CDR2 YFSETQ. Trimming removed 4 bases from V and 2 bases from J; junction bases left unmatched: 12. This CDR3 region has 18 residues. The CDR3 nucleotides read TGCGCCAGCAGCCGAGGGCCGGACAGGGGGCACTCCACAGATACGCAGTATTTT. Amino acid sequence: CASSRGPDRGHSTDTQYF.

The chain has TRBV9 and TRBJ1-1, with D tentatively TRBD1 (6 bases). There are 13 residues in the CDR3. CDR1 SGDLS and CDR2 YYNGEE come from the germline V gene. V was trimmed by 4 bases and J by 4 bases, leaving 11 bases between them. CDR3 loop: CASSSSGATEAFF. The CDR3, as DNA: TGTGCCAGCAGCTCCTCAGGGGCCACTGAAGCTTTCTTT.

V usage is TRBV24-1 and J usage is TRBJ2-5; 10 positions match TRBD1. The CDR3 covers 17 residues. The V gene's germline CDR1 is KGHDR and CDR2 SFDVKD. The V segment lost 3 bases and the J segment 2 bases; nucleotides outside the gene matches: 8. CDR3 sequence: CATSDPRQGARQETQYF. The CDR3 DNA reads as TGTGCCACCAGTGATCCACGACAGGGGGCGCGGCAAGAGACCCAGTACTTC.

The chain employs TRBV6-6 and TRBJ1-2, with 8 bases aligning to TRBD1. The CDR3 is 15 residues long. The V segment lost 7 bases and the J segment 0 bases; nucleotides outside the gene matches: 7. Germline V lookup: CDR1 MNHNY, CDR2 SVGAGI (reference sequence). CDR3 sequence (DNA): TGTGCCAGCACCCCGGACAGGGCAGCTAACTATGGCTACACCTTC. It translates to CASTPDRAANYGYTF.

V usage is TRBV3-1 and J usage is TRBJ2-5; D is undetermined. The V gene lost 0 bases and the J gene lost 2 bases, with 10 bases spanning the gap. CDR1 and CDR2 from the germline V gene are LGHDT and YNNKEL (reference sequence). The CDR3 extends over 15 amino acids. The CDR3 spells CASSQEEDGQETQYF. The DNA of the CDR3 is TGTGCCAGCAGCCAAGAAGAGGACGGTCAAGAGACCCAGTACTTC.

This chain links TRBV11-1 with TRBJ1-6; D call uncertain. The V gene's germline CDR1 is SGHAT and CDR2 FQDESV (reference sequence). Trimming stripped 5 bases from V and 9 bases from J, with 14 bases between. CDR3 size: 14 residues. The CDR3 DNA sequence: TGTGCCAGCAGCCCCGGGAACGGTGGTTCACCCCTCCACTTT. This sequence encodes CASSPGNGGSPLHF. Full variable domain (rest looked up from reference TRBV11-1 and TRBJ1-6): EAEVAQSPRYKITEKSQAVAFWCDPISGHATLYWYRQILGQGPELLVQFQDESVVDDSQLPKDRFSAERLKGVDSTLKIQPAELGDSAMYLCASSPGNGGSPLHFGNGTRLTVT.

V and J are TRBV24-1 and TRBJ2-1, with 10 bases aligning to TRBD1. CDR3 length equals 14 residues. Germline assignment: CDR1 KGHDR and CDR2 SFDVKD. V gave up 6 bases and J gave up 6 bases; unmatched junction bases: 4. The CDR3 coding sequence is TGTGCCACCAGTCCGGGACAGGGGCCCAATGAGCAGTTCTTC. Its translation is CATSPGQGPNEQFF.

The J gene is TRBJ2-5, the V gene TRBV6-5, with 11 positions matching TRBD2. The CDR3 totals 20 residues. J was trimmed by 3 bases and V by 6 bases; bases with no gene match: 21. Germline-derived CDR1 and CDR2 are MNHEY and SVGAGI. CDR3 region: CASSRLRSASGLAAKETQYF. The CDR3 DNA follows: TGTGCCAGCAGCCGCCTAAGGTCGGCTTCGGGACTAGCGGCAAAAGAGACCCAGTACTTC.

This clonotype has just a few counts. The DNA of the CDR3 is TGTGCCAGCGCCCTAGCGGGGGGTGCAGATACGCAGTATTTT. This codes for CASALAGGADTQYF. The rearrangement links TRBV6-4 to TRBJ2-3, with TRBD2 matching over 11 bases. The CDR3 is 14 residues long. J lost 4 bases, V lost 8 bases, and 5 bases had no gene match. CDR1 and CDR2 (germline): MRHNA, SNTAGT.

At least ten counts were recorded for this clonotype. V and J are TRBV5-1 and TRBJ2-6; no clear D gene. The CDR3 loop spans 16 amino acids. The ends were cut back, 4 bases at V and 0 bases at J, with 11 bases in the middle. The V gene's germline CDR1 is SGHRS and CDR2 YFSETQ. Here the CDR3 reads CASSHGRTSGANVLTF. The CDR3 DNA reads TGCGCCAGCAGCCACGGACGGACCTCTGGGGCCAACGTCCTGACTTTC.

This clonotype was counted a few times. The rearrangement joins TRBV6-1 to TRBJ2-7, with 11 nucleotides matching TRBD1. Germline assignment: CDR1 MNHNS and CDR2 SASEGT. The CDR3 covers 14 residues. V shed 7 bases, J shed 3 bases, and the junction held 5 bases outside the gene matches. CDR3 DNA sequence: TGTGCCAGCAATCCGGGACAGGGGGGCTACGAGCAGTACTTC. Protein: CASNPGQGGYEQYF.

This chain links TRBV24-1 with TRBJ2-1; unclear D gene. The germline V gene encodes CDR1 KGHDR and CDR2 SFDVKD. The V and J ends lost 0 bases and 9 bases respectively, with 2 bases between them. This CDR3 is built from 11 residues. The CDR3 DNA reads TGTGCCACCAGTGATTTGAGTGAGCAGTTCTTC. This encodes CATSDLSEQFF.

The chain employs TRBV5-6 and TRBJ1-1, with D possibly TRBD1 on 5 matching bases. This CDR3 comprises 14 residues. Germline CDR1 and CDR2: SGHDT and YYEEEE. The V and J ends lost 0 bases and 4 bases respectively, with 10 bases between them. CDR3 loop: CASSLERGGTEAFF. As DNA, the CDR3 is TGTGCCAGCAGCTTGGAGCGGGGGGGCACTGAAGCTTTCTTT.

The chain combines TRBV5-6 with TRBJ2-2; 9 bases match TRBD2. Germline V gene data show CDR1 as SGHDT and CDR2 as YYEEEE. The CDR3 loop spans 16 amino acids. The junction had 5 bases not matched to a gene; V was cut back by 2 bases and J by 3 bases. CDR3 amino acids: CASSFGGRDYTGELFF. CDR3 coding DNA: TGTGCCAGCAGCTTTGGCGGGAGGGACTACACCGGGGAGCTGTTTTTT.

V usage is TRBV5-1 and J usage is TRBJ2-2, with TRBD2 as a possible D gene (6 bases). Trimming left V 1 base short and J 6 bases short, with 10 bases between. The CDR3 has 14 amino acids. The germline gives CDR1 SGHRS, CDR2 YFSETQ. The CDR3 nucleotides read TGCGCCAGCAGCTTGATTACTAGCTCCGGGGAGCTGTTTTTT. It yields the protein CASSLITSSGELFF.

The chain employs TRBV5-1 and TRBJ1-4; TRBD1 matches at 7 bases. There are 15 residues in the CDR3. Unmatched junction bases numbered 2, after V lost 3 bases and J lost 0 bases. CDR1 SGHRS and CDR2 YFSETQ come from the germline V gene. The CDR3 protein is CASSSGTATNEKLFF. DNA of the CDR3: TGCGCCAGCAGCTCTGGGACAGCAACTAATGAAAAACTGTTTTTT.

In this sample, this clonotype turned up a few times. This chain links TRBV4-1 with TRBJ1-1; possible D gene TRBD1, 5 bases. Trimming pared 4 bases from V and 6 bases from J, leaving 15 bases between. The CDR3 sequence is 14 residues long. CDR1 is MGHRA, CDR2 YSYEKL, per germline. This chain's CDR3 is CASSLRDATSEAFF. CDR3 bases: TGCGCCAGCAGCCTCCGGGACGCCACCTCTGAAGCTTTCTTT.

This clonotype has more than one count but fewer than ten. This chain joins TRBV20-1 and TRBJ2-7, with D unresolved. The CDR3 sequence is 12 residues long. V lost 5 bases to trimming and J lost 0 bases, with 8 bases between them. The germline V gene encodes CDR1 DFQATT and CDR2 SNEGSKA (reference sequence). The CDR3 DNA is TGCAGTGCTCCCCATATCTCCTACGAGCAGTACTTC. Encoded protein: CSAPHISYEQYF.

This clonotype was detected a few times. J is TRBJ2-1 and V is TRBV20-1, with a tentative D call TRBD2 (5 bases). Germline V gives CDR1 DFQATT, CDR2 SNEGSKA (reference sequence). The V gene lost 1 base and the J gene lost 9 bases, with 7 bases spanning the gap. The CDR3 sequence is 11 residues long. The CDR3 reads CSARGRGEQFF. The CDR3, as DNA: TGCAGTGCTAGAGGCCGGGGTGAGCAGTTCTTC.

The chain uses TRBV5-1 and TRBJ2-1; 7 bases agree with TRBD1. This CDR3 has 16 residues. V was pared by 4 bases and J by 9 bases, with 16 bases of the junction left unmatched. Germline assignment: CDR1 SGHRS and CDR2 YFSETQ. CDR3 DNA: TGCGCCAGCAGCCTAAGCCGGGACAGACTCCTCGGTGAGCAGTTCTTC. This codes for CASSLSRDRLLGEQFF.

This clonotype was counted a few times. The V and J genes are TRBV13 and TRBJ2-2, with D uncertain. The CDR3 is 14 residues long. V lost 7 bases and J 1 base, leaving 10 bases between the germline ends. The V gene's germline CDR1 is PRHDT and CDR2 FYEKMQ (reference sequence). CDR3 in amino acids: CASNHGLNTGELFF. The CDR3 DNA sequence: TGTGCCAGCAATCACGGCCTGAACACCGGGGAGCTGTTTTTT.

This chain connects TRBV4-1 to TRBJ1-2, with D unclear. V dropped 0 bases and J dropped 5 bases, with 4 bases sitting between them. Germline CDR1 is MGHRA and CDR2 is YSYEKL. This CDR3 contains 12 residues. This CDR3 is CASSQEAYGYTF. In DNA, the CDR3 is TGCGCCAGCAGCCAAGAAGCTTATGGCTACACCTTC.

This chain connects TRBV4-1 to TRBJ1-2, with a tentative D call TRBD1 (6 bases). Germline V gives CDR1 MGHRA, CDR2 YSYEKL. Trimming removed 1 base from V and 2 bases from J, with 8 bases in between. This CDR3 spans 14 amino acids. CDR3 nucleotides: TGCGCCAGCAGCCAAGTAGACAGGAACTATGGCTACACCTTC. It encodes CASSQVDRNYGYTF.

The chain has TRBV5-1 and TRBJ1-2, with D tentatively TRBD1 (6 bases). The V and J ends lost 2 bases and 1 base respectively, with 21 bases between them. Germline CDR1 is SGHRS and CDR2 is YFSETQ. The CDR3 sequence is 18 residues long. The DNA for the CDR3 is TGCGCCAGCAGCTTTCTCAGGCAGGGGCGGAATTTTAACTATGGCTACACCTTC. Residues: CASSFLRQGRNFNYGYTF.

This chain links TRBV10-3 with TRBJ2-7; 9 positions agree with TRBD2. The trim removed 2 bases at V and 0 bases at J, leaving 5 bases unmatched. The CDR3 is 16 amino acids. Germline V gene data show CDR1 as ENHRY and CDR2 as SYGVKD. CDR3: CAISEPLAGTSYEQYF. CDR3 DNA: TGTGCCATCAGTGAGCCCCTAGCGGGAACCTCCTACGAGCAGTACTTC.

The V gene is TRBV30, the J gene TRBJ1-2; D not certain. The CDR3 is 14 residues long. V gave up 7 bases and J gave up 0 bases, with 15 bases separating them. Germline V gene sequence: CDR1 GTSNPN, CDR2 SVGIG (reference sequence). The chain's CDR3 is CASLGFYANYGYTF. The CDR3 region has the DNA TGTGCCTCCCTGGGCTTTTACGCTAACTATGGCTACACCTTC. The complete variable domain, with remaining parts taken from reference TRBV30 and TRBJ1-2, reads SQTIHQWPATLVQPVGSPLSLECTVEGTSNPNLYWYRQAAGRGLQLLFYSVGIGQISSEVPQNLSASRPQDRQFILSSKKLLLSDSGFYLCASLGFYANYGYTFGSGTRLTVV.

This clonotype was counted at least ten times. V is TRBV5-1 and J is TRBJ2-7; 9 bases are shared with TRBD1. Germline V gene lookup returns CDR1 SGHRS and CDR2 YFSETQ. The CDR3 is made up of 15 amino acids. Unmatched junction bases numbered 3, after V lost 0 bases and J lost 2 bases. DNA for the CDR3: TGCGCCAGCAGCTTGGCCGGGACAGGGACCTACGAGCAGTACTTC. Protein product: CASSLAGTGTYEQYF.

This clonotype was picked up a small number of times. The CDR3 DNA sequence: TGCAGCGTTGAAGATCCGGGACAGGGGATCGACTACGAGCAGTACTTC. This gives the protein CSVEDPGQGIDYEQYF. V gene TRBV29-1 combines with J gene TRBJ2-7; 10 bases match TRBD1. The ends lost 0 bases at V and 3 bases at J; junction bases unmatched: 8. Germline V gene lookup returns CDR1 SQVTM and CDR2 ANQGSEA. The CDR3 runs to 16 residues.

This chain links TRBV18 with TRBJ2-1; 7 bases agree with TRBD1. The CDR3 consists of 15 residues. Germline V gives CDR1 KGHSH, CDR2 LQKENI. V trimming: 2 bases; J trimming: 3 bases; junction bases outside the gene matches: 4. The DNA for the CDR3 is TGTGCCAGCTCACCAACAGGGGCCCGCTACAATGAGCAGTTCTTC. It translates to CASSPTGARYNEQFF.